Sequencing of this TCR beta chain was carried out in a study of cytomegalovirus exposure and HLA in healthy donors. Background on the study: The approximately 120 validation repertoires were produced on the same platform as the roughly 690 repertoires of the first cohort. This was reported in a later analysis. Findings and limits, study-wide: In vitro experiments confirmed that three CMV-associated chains were specific for CMV antigens. A list of approximately 160 TCR beta chains associated with cytomegalovirus was given. Rare TCR sequences predominated, though certain public TCRs were found in many donors.

The method was immunoSEQ multiplex PCR; TCRdb's version includes in-frame clones alone and lacks a portion of them. This sample has tens of thousands of clones, with over 75% found just once. Germline CDR1 MNHEY, CDR2 SVGAGI. V lost 6 bases, J lost 0 bases, and 11 bases lay in between. The CDR3 length is 14 residues. Worth noting for this clone: Its antigen is as yet unknown.

This chain uses TRBV6-5 with TRBJ1-2; no reliable D call. This receptor was taken from a woman in her 30s in good health and CMV-seronegative. Input material: PBMCs. The CDR3 nucleotides read TGTGCCAGCAGGACAACAGCTCCTAACTATGGCTACACCTTC. Translation gives CASRTTAPNYGYTF.